This is a list of T cell receptor beta chains from one sample in a study of cytotoxic CD8 clonotypes in ibrutinib-treated CLL. This table comes from immunoSEQ multiplex PCR, and its TCRdb copy is limited to in-frame clones, with some not included. This sample has roughly 250,000 clones; under 80% occur once, and the top ten carry 15%. The sequencing used PBMCs, collected after 24 months of ibrutinib treatment. These TCRs come from a human donor with chronic lymphocytic leukemia. CDR3s include the opening cysteine and the closing phenylalanine or tryptophan. Each record gives: CDR3 protein, CDR3 DNA, clone size, V gene, J gene, D gene. A D gene is named only where the DNA matches it firmly. Clone sizes are given selectively: once, few, many, or a class where the clone is expanded.

CDR3: CASTSPPYEQYF; DNA: TGTGCCAGCACCTCTCCCCCCTACGAGCAGTACTTC; size: once; V: TRBV28; J: TRBJ2-7; D: .
CDR3: CASSSGQTNYGYTF; DNA: TGTGCCAGCAGTTCGGGACAAACCAACTATGGCTACACCTTC; size: .; V: TRBV28; J: TRBJ1-2; D: .
CDR3: CSVESSSYEQYF; DNA: TGCAGCGTTGAATCTAGCTCCTACGAGCAGTACTTC; size: .; V: TRBV29-1; J: TRBJ2-7; D: .
CDR3: CASSLGRTEILMNTEAFF; DNA: TGTGCCAGCAGCCTAGGAAGGACAGAAATACTCATGAACACTGAAGCTTTCTTT; size: .; V: TRBV21-1; J: TRBJ1-1; D: .
CDR3: CASSGRNTGELFF; DNA: TGCGCCAGCTCGGGTCGTAACACCGGGGAGCTGTTTTTT; size: many; V: TRBV5-1; J: TRBJ2-2; D: .
CDR3: CASSQDDFTDTQYF; DNA: TGCGCCAGCAGCCAAGACGACTTCACAGATACGCAGTATTTT; size: .; V: TRBV4-1; J: TRBJ2-3; D: .
CDR3: CASALAISTDTQYF; DNA: TGTGCCAGTGCCTTAGCTATTAGCACAGATACGCAGTATTTT; size: .; V: TRBV19; J: TRBJ2-3; D: .
CDR3: CASRSAASGRGGSYNEQFF; DNA: TGTGCCAGCCGATCAGCCGCTAGCGGGAGAGGTGGCTCCTACAATGAGCAGTTCTTC; size: .; V: TRBV27; J: TRBJ2-1; D: TRBD2
CDR3: CASSYSGGPDTQYF; DNA: TGTGCCAGCAGCTATAGCGGGGGGCCAGATACGCAGTATTTT; size: .; V: TRBV11-3; J: TRBJ2-3; D: TRBD2
CDR3: CASSGGDLVKANYGYTF; DNA: TGCGCCAGCAGCGGGGGGGATCTGGTAAAAGCTAACTATGGCTACACCTTC; size: few; V: TRBV4-3; J: TRBJ1-2; D: .
CDR3: CASSQRGAPSSYEQYF; DNA: TGCGCCAGCAGCCAAAGGGGCGCCCCGAGCTCCTACGAGCAGTACTTC; size: .; V: TRBV4-3; J: TRBJ2-7; D: .
CDR3: CAMGTGGFYEQYF; DNA: TGTGCCATGGGGACAGGGGGCTTTTACGAGCAGTACTTC; size: .; V: TRBV2; J: TRBJ2-7; D: TRBD1